Sequencing of this T cell receptor (beta chain) was carried out in a study of T-cell memory formation after mild COVID-19. TCRdb re-called the 5' RACE reads through MiXCR, storing one row per CDR3 protein. The repertoire holds under 400,000 distinct CDR3 sequences, with around 21% as singletons. The CDR3 loop spans 13 amino acids. Trimming removed 6 bases at V and 2 bases at J, with 14 bases between. Germline V gene data show CDR1 as DFQATT and CDR2 as SNEGSKA (reference sequence). The material sequenced was PBMCs or a T cell subset sorted from them (not recorded which). The V and J genes are TRBV20-1 and TRBJ2-7; no reliable D call. This receptor was identified in an adult woman who had mild COVID-19 (a few samples of this study predate the infection). Cell type and time point are not known. CDR3 region: CSALLSTTYEQYF. The CDR3 DNA reads TGCAGTGCCCTCCTTTCGACAACCTACGAGCAGTACTTC.